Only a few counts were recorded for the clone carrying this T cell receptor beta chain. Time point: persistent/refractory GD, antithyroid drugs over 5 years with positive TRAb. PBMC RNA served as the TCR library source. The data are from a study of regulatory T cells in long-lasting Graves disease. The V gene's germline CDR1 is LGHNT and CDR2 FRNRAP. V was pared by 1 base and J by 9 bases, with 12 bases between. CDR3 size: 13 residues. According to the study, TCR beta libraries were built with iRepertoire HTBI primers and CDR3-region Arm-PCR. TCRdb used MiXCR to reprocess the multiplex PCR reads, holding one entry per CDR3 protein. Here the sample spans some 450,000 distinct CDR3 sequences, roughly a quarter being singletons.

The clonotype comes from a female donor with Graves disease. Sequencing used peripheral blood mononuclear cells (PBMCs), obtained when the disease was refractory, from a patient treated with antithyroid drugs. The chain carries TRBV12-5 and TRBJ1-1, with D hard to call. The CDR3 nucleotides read TGTGCTAGTGGTTTGGGTTGGACGTCACAAGCTTTCTTT. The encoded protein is CASGLGWTSQAFF.